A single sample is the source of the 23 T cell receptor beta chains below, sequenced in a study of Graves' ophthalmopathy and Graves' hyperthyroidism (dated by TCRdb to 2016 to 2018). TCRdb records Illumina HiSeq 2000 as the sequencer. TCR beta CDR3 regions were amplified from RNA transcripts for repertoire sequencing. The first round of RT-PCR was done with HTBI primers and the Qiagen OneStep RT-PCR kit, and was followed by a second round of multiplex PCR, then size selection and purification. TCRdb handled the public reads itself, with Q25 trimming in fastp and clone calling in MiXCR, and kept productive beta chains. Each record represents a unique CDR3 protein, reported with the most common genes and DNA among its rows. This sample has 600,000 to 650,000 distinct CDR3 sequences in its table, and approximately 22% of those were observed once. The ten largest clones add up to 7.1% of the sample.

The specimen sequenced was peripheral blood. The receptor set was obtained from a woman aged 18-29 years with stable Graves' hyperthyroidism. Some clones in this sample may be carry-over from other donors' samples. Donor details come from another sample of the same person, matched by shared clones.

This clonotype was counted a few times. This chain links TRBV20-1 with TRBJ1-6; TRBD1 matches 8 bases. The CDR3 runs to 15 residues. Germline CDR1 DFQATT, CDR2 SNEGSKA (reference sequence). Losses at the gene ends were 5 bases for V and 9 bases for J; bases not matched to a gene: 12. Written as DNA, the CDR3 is TGCAGTGCTGCTTATGACAGGGGAGACAGTTCACCCCTCCACTTT. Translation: CSAAYDRGDSSPLHF.

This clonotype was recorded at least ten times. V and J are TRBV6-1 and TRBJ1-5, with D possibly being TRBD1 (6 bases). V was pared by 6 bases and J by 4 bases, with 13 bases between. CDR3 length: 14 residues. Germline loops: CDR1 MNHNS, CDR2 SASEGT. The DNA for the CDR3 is TGTGCCAGCAGGACGCAGGGGCATAATCAGCCCCAGCATTTT. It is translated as CASRTQGHNQPQHF.

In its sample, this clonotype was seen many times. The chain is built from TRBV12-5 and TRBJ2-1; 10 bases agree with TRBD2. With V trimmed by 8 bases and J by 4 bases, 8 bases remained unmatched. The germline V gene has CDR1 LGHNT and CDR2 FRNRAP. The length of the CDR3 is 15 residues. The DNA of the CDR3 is TGTGCTAGTTCCATAGGACTAGCGGATTACAATGAGCAGTTCTTC. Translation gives CASSIGLADYNEQFF.

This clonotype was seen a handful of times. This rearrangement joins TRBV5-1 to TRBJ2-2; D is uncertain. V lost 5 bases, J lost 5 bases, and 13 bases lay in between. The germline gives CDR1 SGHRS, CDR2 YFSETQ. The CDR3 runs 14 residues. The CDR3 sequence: CASRFGVGTGELFF. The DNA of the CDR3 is TGCGCCAGCAGATTCGGTGTTGGGACCGGGGAGCTGTTTTTT.

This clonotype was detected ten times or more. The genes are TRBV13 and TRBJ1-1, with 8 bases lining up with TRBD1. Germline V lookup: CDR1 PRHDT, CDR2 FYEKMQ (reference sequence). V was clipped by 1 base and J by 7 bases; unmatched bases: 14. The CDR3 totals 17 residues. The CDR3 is CASSLVTGTGLEVEAFF. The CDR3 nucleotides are TGTGCCAGCAGCTTAGTAACCGGGACAGGCCTCGAGGTTGAAGCTTTCTTT.

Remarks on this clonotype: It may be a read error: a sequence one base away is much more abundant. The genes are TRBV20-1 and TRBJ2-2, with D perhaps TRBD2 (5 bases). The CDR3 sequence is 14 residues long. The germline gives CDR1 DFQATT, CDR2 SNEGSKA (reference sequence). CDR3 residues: CSALGLKGTGELLF. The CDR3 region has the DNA TGCAGTGCTCTGGGTCTCAAGGGCACCGGGGAGCTGTTGTTT.

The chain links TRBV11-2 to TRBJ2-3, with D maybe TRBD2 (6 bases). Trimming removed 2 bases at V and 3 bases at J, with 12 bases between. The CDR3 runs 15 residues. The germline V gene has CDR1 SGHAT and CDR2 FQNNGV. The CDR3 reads CASSLSGGVTDTQYF. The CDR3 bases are TGTGCCAGCAGCTTATCAGGAGGGGTTACAGATACGCAGTATTTT.

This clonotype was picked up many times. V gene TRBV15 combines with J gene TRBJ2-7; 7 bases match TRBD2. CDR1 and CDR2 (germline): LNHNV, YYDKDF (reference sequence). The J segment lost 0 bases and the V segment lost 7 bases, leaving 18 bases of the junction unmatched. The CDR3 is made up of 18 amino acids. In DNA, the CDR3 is TGTGCCACCACCCACTCGCTAGGGGACTACCAGAGCTCCTACGAGCAGTACTTC. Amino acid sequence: CATTHSLGDYQSSYEQYF.

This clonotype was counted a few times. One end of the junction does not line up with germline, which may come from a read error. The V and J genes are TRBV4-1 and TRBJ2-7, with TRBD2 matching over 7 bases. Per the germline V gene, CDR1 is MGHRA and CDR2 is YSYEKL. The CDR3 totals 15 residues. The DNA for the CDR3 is TGCGCCAGCGGCCAAGACTCTAGCGGCTCCTACGAGCAGTACTTC. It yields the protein CASGQDSSGSYEQYF.

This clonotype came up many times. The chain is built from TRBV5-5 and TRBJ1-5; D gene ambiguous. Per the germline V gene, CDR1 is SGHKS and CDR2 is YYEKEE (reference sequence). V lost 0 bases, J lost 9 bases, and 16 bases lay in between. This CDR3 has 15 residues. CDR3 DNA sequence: TGTGCCAGCAGCTTGGGGGCGGAGACCGGGAGGCCCCAGCATTTT. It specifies CASSLGAETGRPQHF.

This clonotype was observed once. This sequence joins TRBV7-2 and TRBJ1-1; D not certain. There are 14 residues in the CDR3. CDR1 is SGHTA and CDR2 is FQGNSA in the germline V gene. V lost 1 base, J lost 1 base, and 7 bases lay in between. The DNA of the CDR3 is TGTGCCAGCAGCTTAGTGGGGTCGAACACTGAAGCTTTCTTT. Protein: CASSLVGSNTEAFF.

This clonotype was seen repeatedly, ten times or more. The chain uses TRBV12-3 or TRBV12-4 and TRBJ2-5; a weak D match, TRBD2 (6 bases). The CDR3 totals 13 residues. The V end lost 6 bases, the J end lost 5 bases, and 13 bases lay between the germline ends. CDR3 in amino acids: CASSGRGWETQYF. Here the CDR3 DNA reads TGTGCCAGCAGCGGTCGGGGGTGGGAGACCCAGTACTTC.

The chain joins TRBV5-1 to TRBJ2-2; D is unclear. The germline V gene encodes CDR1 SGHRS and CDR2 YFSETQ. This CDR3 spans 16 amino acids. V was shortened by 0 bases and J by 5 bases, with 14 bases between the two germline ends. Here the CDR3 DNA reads TGCGCCAGCAGCTTGGAAGTGGGGATTTCAACCGGGGAGCTGTTTTTT. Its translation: CASSLEVGISTGELFF. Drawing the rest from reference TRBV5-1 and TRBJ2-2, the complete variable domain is KAGVTQTPRYLIKTRGQQVTLSCSPISGHRSVSWYQQTPGQGLQFLFEYFSETQRNKGNFPGRFSGRQFSNSRSEMNVSTLELGDSALYLCASSLEVGISTGELFFGEGSRLTVL.

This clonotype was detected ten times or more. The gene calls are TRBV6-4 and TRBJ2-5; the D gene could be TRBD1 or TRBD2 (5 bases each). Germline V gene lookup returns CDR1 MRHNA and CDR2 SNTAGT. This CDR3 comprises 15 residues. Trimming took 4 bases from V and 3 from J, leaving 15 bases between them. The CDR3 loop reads CASSGGRVVEETQYF. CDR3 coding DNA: TGTGCCAGCAGTGGGGGACGGGTGGTTGAAGAGACCCAGTACTTC.

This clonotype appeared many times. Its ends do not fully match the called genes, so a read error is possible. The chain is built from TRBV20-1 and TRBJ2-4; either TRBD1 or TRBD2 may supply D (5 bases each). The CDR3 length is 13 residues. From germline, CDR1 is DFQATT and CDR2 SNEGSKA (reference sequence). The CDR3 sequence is CSARGDAKNIKYF. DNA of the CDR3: TGCAGTGCTAGAGGGGACGCCAAAAACATTAAGTACTTC.

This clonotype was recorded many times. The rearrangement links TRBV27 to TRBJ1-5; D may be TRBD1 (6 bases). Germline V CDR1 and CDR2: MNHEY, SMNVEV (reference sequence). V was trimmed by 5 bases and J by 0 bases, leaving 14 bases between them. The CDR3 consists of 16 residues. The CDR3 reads CASSKARDTSNQPQHF. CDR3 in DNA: TGTGCCAGCAGTAAGGCCCGGGACACTAGCAATCAGCCCCAGCATTTT.

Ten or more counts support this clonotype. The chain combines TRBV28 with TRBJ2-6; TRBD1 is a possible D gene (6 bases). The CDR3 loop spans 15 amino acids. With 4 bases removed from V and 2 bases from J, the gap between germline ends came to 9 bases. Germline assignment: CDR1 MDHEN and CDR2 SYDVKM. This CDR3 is CASSSQGAGANVLTF. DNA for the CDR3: TGTGCCAGCAGTTCACAGGGTGCTGGGGCCAACGTCCTGACTTTC.

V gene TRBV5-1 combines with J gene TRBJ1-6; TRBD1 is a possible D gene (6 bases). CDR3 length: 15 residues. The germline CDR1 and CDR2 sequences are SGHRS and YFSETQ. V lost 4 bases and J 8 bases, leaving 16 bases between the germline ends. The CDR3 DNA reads TGCGCCAGCAGCAAGGACAGTACGGGTGATTCACCCCTCCACTTT. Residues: CASSKDSTGDSPLHF.

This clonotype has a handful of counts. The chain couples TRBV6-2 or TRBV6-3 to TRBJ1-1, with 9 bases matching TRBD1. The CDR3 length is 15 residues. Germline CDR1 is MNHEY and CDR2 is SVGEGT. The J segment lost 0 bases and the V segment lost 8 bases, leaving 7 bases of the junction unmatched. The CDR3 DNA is TGTGCCAGCTCAGTTGACAGGGGGGTGAACACTGAAGCTTTCTTT. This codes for CASSVDRGVNTEAFF.

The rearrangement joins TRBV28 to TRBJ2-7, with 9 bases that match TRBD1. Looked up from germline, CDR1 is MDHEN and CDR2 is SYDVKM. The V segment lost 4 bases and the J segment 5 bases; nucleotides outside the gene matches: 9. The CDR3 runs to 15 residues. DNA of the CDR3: TGTGCCAGCAGTTCCGGTGGGACAGGGAAACACGAGCAGTACTTC. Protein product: CASSSGGTGKHEQYF.

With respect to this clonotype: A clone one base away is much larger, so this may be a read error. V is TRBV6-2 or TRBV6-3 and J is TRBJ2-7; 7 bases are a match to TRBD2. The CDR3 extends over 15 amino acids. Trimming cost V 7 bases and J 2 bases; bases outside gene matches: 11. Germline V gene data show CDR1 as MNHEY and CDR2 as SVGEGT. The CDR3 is CASIARGSEPYEQYF. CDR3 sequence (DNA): TGTGCCAGCATTGCTCGCGGGAGTGAACCCTACGAGCAGTACTTC.

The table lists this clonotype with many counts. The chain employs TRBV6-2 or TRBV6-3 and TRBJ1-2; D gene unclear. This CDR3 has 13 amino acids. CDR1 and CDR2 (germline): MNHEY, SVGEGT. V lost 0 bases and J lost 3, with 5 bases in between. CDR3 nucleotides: TGTGCCAGCAGTTACTCGAACGACTATGGCTACACCTTC. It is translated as CASSYSNDYGYTF.

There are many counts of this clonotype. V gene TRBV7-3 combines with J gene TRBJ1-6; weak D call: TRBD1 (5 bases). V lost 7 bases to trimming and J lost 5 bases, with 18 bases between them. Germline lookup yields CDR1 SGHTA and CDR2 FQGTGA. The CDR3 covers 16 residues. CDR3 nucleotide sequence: TGTGCCAGCACCCCCGGGGCGGGCTCTCATAATTCACCCCTCCACTTT. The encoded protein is CASTPGAGSHNSPLHF.